The source of this T cell receptor beta chain is a study of cytomegalovirus exposure and HLA in healthy donors (dated by TCRdb to 2016 to 2017). Study-level background: An earlier analysis of several hundred of the donors reported 250 to 350 Gb of sequence data and 95 million to 130 million unique TCR beta sequences obtained from around 180 million T cells. Rather than using new phenotypic data, the later analysis identified candidate immune exposures from TCR beta sequences and from how often those sequences occurred across donors. To decide whether each TCR beta V gene segment behaved as functional or pseudogenic, an earlier analysis of over 500 of the donors relied on high-throughput TCR beta sequencing. Both class I and class II loci were covered by HLA typing, at four-digit resolution. Along with the approximately 650-subject first cohort, a separate validation cohort of some 130 different subjects was used. To study patterns of TCR occurrence, a later analysis re-analyzed previously published TCR beta repertoires from just over 650 donors and added high-resolution HLA genotyping. Among 350 to 400 genotyped donors of the cohort, an average of 235,054 unique TCR beta nucleotide sequences were sequenced per donor, roughly 18% of them non-productive. Every discovery cohort repertoire had been produced on one sequencing platform. Donor age, sex, ethnicity and CMV serostatus were compiled alongside the repertoire data. The study profiled the T cell repertoires of around 700 subjects by immunosequencing and related them to cytomegalovirus serostatus. About 320 gigabases of sequencing data and 80 million or so unique TCR sequences were included in an early release covering several hundred HLA-typed donors. To predict cytomegalovirus infection status, the study combined high-throughput TCR immunosequencing, statistical association of individual TCRs with disease status, and machine learning. Because of strong linkage in the cohort, 4 to 6 DR-DQ haplotypes were treated as single units for association and clustering. The study aimed to test whether signatures of past pathogen exposure could be identified by cataloging public T cell receptors. Of the roughly 430 genotyped donors, 81% fell in the genetic ancestry cluster associated with self-reported Caucasian donors. Typing coverage varied by locus: about 620-630 donors for A, B, C, DRB1 and DQB1; about 520 for DQA1; over 600 for DPA1; roughly 470 for DPB1. In a later genetic analysis, genome-wide SNP genotypes for about three fifths of the roughly 670 donors were used, and that subset was treated as a discovery cohort. Overall study outcomes, separate from this receptor: Because the 87-base-pair reads could not distinguish some IMGT-functional V segments, including TRBV6-2 and TRBV6-3, those segments were excluded. Linkage disequilibrium might explain the correlated functional status among segregating V segments, but an unknown experimental factor could not be ruled out. In vitro tests confirmed that a few of the cytomegalovirus-associated TCR beta chains recognize cytomegalovirus antigens. A later analysis found that HLA-associated TCR beta chains were more clonally expanded and had lower generation probabilities than equally common non-associated chains. CMV serostatus was the only immune exposure information available for the cohort. A later genetic analysis reported fewer N-insertions in productive TCRs among donors in an Asian-associated ancestry cluster than the roughly 700-donor mean. A further reported finding was that TCR beta sequences accurately predicted the HLA-A and HLA-B alleles for most subjects in the first cohort. This cohort had only TCR beta chains sequenced, and the lack of alpha or paired-chain data limited which features could be detected. When HLA alleles, especially DR and DQ, strongly co-occurred, attributing TCR associations to individual alleles was difficult. Because HLA typing was unavailable for some donors at each locus, only the typed subset was used in association tests. Most TCR sequences were observed very rarely across donors, whereas some public TCRs were present in many individuals. The sequencing pipeline was judged likely to have produced a cluster of highly shared sequence variants as a technical artifact. The classifier was reported to diagnose cytomegalovirus status with high specificity and sensitivity in both the original cohort and the validation cohort. It was suggested by the authors that the approach could potentially be generalized to other disease states and immunological phenotypes. An earlier analysis of several hundred of the donors showed that most TCR beta V segments appeared in productive rearrangements either about 87% or about 30% of the time, which broadly matched IMGT annotations. Because counts were too low, about 17 rarely observed V segments, including chromosome 9 orphons, were excluded from the earlier analysis of around 590 of the donors. In a later analysis, most CMV-associated TCR beta chains were found to appear HLA-restricted, with HLA associations seemingly driven largely by CMV exposure. A later analysis reported that several top co-occurrence clusters appeared linked to parvovirus B19, influenza, CMV and Epstein-Barr virus. Roughly uniform sequencing depth across donors was assumed in presence/absence analyses, although this assumption may not hold. In the study, around 150 TCR beta chains were listed as associated with cytomegalovirus. Specific HLA alleles were associated with around 18,000 TCR beta sequences at a false discovery rate of 0.05 in a later analysis. V-gene and J-gene trimming of TCR beta chains was associated with a missense DCLRE1C variant in a later genetic analysis, and the association was replicated in an independent cohort. A later analysis found that TCR association rates varied across HLA loci, with DRB1 alleles showing the most associated TCRs and HLA-C alleles the fewest.

The library relied on the immunoSEQ multiplex PCR assay. The multiplex PCR relied on a mix of 60 forward primers for TCR Vbeta segments and 13 reverse primers for TCR Jbeta segments. Amplification of the CDR3 region of rearranged TCR beta genes was performed with a multiplex PCR assay on genomic DNA. Amplified TCR beta libraries were sequenced as 87-base-pair reads on the Illumina HiSeq System. As for how the authors treated the data: In a later analysis, 77 million or so unique TCR beta chains were counted across the 500 to 850 repertoires, and roughly 11 million of these chains were shared by at least two donors. Raw reads were error-corrected and collapsed into unique sequences by a nearest-neighbor algorithm in which closely related sequences were merged to remove PCR and sequencing errors. Alignment of CDR3 sequences to IMGT reference sequences was used to assign V, D and J gene segments. For a sequence to be retained, a match of at least six nucleotides was required to both a V gene segment and a J gene segment. A rearrangement was called productive if the CDR3 had no stop codons and remained in frame with V and J, and every other rearrangement was called non-productive. Following IMGT convention, CDR3 was defined as the stretch from the second conserved V-encoded cysteine to the conserved J-encoded phenylalanine. The earlier analysis of some 550 of the donors excluded any sequence lacking an unambiguous match to a single V gene segment. In an earlier analysis of 587 of the donors, a V segment was called functional when productive rearrangements were above 56.7%, and segregating when the standard deviation between donors exceeded 5%. A statistical classification framework was built to diagnose cytomegalovirus status from the catalog of TCR beta chain sequences. A later analysis assigned V and J genes by comparing TCR nucleotide sequences with IMGT/GENE-DB human TR gene sequences. The TCRdist pipeline was used in a later analysis to assign CDR3 sequences and most-parsimonious VDJ recombination scenarios. In a later analysis, every TCR beta chain was defined by the combination of its CDR3 amino acid sequence and its V-gene family, and reads without a unique V-gene family were dropped. A later analysis removed over 500 highly shared, low-generation-probability nucleotide sequences to deal with suspected cross-contamination and a sequencing artifact. For each public chain, a later analysis derived a clonal expansion index from normalized ranks of inferred template counts within each repertoire. In a later analysis, generation probabilities were computed with a VDJ recombination model fitted to out-of-frame rearrangements, and the resulting probabilities were checked against IGoR. Hypergeometric tests were used in a later analysis to score TCR-TCR, TCR-HLA and TCR-CMV co-occurrence, with a repertoire-size bias correction applied to the TCR pairs. In a later analysis, false discovery rates were estimated by permuting HLA or CMV assignments 20 times. In a later analysis, co-occurring TCRs were grouped using DBSCAN, and TCRdist sequence similarity was added for clustering within HLA-allele-positive subsets. For co-occurrence clustering, repertoires with fewer than 30,000 or more than 120,000 public chains were excluded, along with five repertoires with anomalous nucleotide sharing. TCRdb holds this immuneACCESS table with in-frame rearrangements only. Some clones are missing; in checked studies, unresolved V genes explain under half, and the rest has no known cause. From that table come the V and J calls and clone size; the DNA was used to work out D and trimming. The sample has 100,000 or so clones on record, 63% of them singletons. The ten largest clones add up to 4.5% to 5% of the sample.

The cohort consisted of some 730 healthy bone marrow donors. Cohort members were all nominally healthy when sampled, although unrecorded immune exposures were likely present. CMV serostatus was positive for about 300 and negative for about 50% of the roughly 700 cohort members, and was not recorded for this donor. A peripheral blood sample was collected from each donor, and TCR beta sequencing was performed on peripheral blood mononuclear cells. The Qiagen DNeasy Blood Extraction Kit was used to extract genomic DNA from the blood cell samples. Ends trimmed: V by 1 base, J by 3 bases; bases unmatched to a gene: 5. According to the germline V gene (reference sequence), CDR1 reads SEHNR and CDR2 reads FQNEAQ. The CDR3 measures 16 amino acids from cysteine to phenylalanine. Of the read, only the CDR3 DNA is kept; its 48 bases are in frame from base 1. As concerns this clone: The antigen it binds to is not known. Per-base qualities were not stored, and no clone one base away is much larger.

This chain is built from TRBV7-9 and TRBJ2-1, with 8 junctional bases fitting TRBD2. The material sequenced was PBMCs. This sequence was found in a human donor in good health. This receptor has the CDR3 CASSLVSSGIYNEQFF. The base sequence is TGTGCCAGCAGCTTAGTCAGTAGCGGGATCTACAATGAGCAGTTCTTC. Joined to the reference TRBV7-9 and TRBJ2-1 proteins, this CDR3 gives the full variable domain: DTGVSQNPRHKITKRGQNVTFRCDPISEHNRLYWYRQTLGQGPEFLTYFQNEAQLEKSRLLSDRFSAERPKGSFSTLEIQRTEQGDSAMYLCASSLVSSGIYNEQFFGPGTRLTVL.